These 5 T cell receptor beta chains originate from one sample sequenced in a study of shared clonotypes between healthy human individuals. It was CD45RO-negative cells, positively selected for CCR7, that made up naive CD8 cells, with terminally differentiated effector memory CD45RA+ cells excluded. The method was immunoSEQ multiplex PCR; TCRdb's version includes in-frame clones alone and lacks a portion of them. The sample includes about 600,000 clones, roughly 98% of them seen just once. The sequenced material came from naive CD8+ T cells sorted from blood. The receptors derive from a man aged 30 to 45 in good health.

This chain connects TRBV6-5 to TRBJ2-7, with TRBD1 identical over 11 bases. Germline lookup yields CDR1 MNHEY and CDR2 SVGAGI. V was pared by 5 bases and J by 6 bases, with 9 bases of the junction left unmatched. This CDR3 comprises 15 residues. The CDR3 protein is CASSQTGTGGGEQYF. In nucleotides, the CDR3 is TGTGCCAGCAGTCAAACCGGGACAGGGGGTGGCGAGCAGTACTTC.

This chain's CDR3 is CASSIGGLGDTQYF. CDR3 coding DNA: TGTGCCAGTAGTATAGGAGGCCTCGGGGATACGCAGTATTTT. This chain joins TRBV19 and TRBJ2-3; no firm D call. The CDR3 length is 14 residues. Trimming removed 1 base from V and 6 bases from J, with 11 bases in between. Germline CDR1 LNHDA, CDR2 SQIVND (reference sequence). The full variable domain, in which reference TRBV19 and TRBJ2-3 provide the parts outside the CDR3, is DGGITQSPKYLFRKEGQNVTLSCEQNLNHDAMYWYRQDPGQGLRLIYYSQIVNDFQKGDIAEGYSVSREKKESFPLTVTSAQKNPTAFYLCASSIGGLGDTQYFGPGTRLTVL.

The chain joins TRBV7-9 to TRBJ1-2; D possibly corresponds to TRBD1 (5 bases). This CDR3 has 14 residues. Between the trimmed V and J ends, which lost 4 bases and 4 bases, there was a span of 13 bases. Germline assignment: CDR1 SEHNR and CDR2 FQNEAQ (reference sequence). The CDR3 sequence is CASSYGHAGYGYTF. The CDR3 DNA reads TGTGCCAGCAGCTACGGACACGCCGGCTATGGCTACACCTTC.

This rearrangement joins TRBV7-9 to TRBJ2-7; no firm D call. From germline, CDR1 is SEHNR and CDR2 FQNEAQ (reference sequence). Deletions cut 4 bases from V and 4 bases from J, with 17 bases between. The CDR3 length is 15 residues. The CDR3 DNA reads as TGTGCCAGCAGCTCGGTCAAAACCCCGCCATACGAGCAGTACTTC. Translated: CASSSVKTPPYEQYF.

This clone was counted once. This chain links TRBV7-9 with TRBJ2-3; TRBD2 might be the D (6 bases). V lost 6 bases to trimming and J lost 1 base, with 17 bases between them. From germline, CDR1 is SEHNR and CDR2 FQNEAQ (reference sequence). This CDR3 is built from 16 residues. The CDR3 reads CASRLPRDLGTDTQYF. The CDR3 DNA sequence: TGTGCCAGCAGGCTTCCCCGGGACTTAGGCACAGATACGCAGTATTTT.